The rows below give T cell receptor beta chains drawn from one sample of a study of blood T cell repertoires in COVID-19. Sequencing used immunoSEQ multiplex PCR; TCRdb keeps in-frame clones, though not all of them. The sample contains over 200,000 clones, roughly four fifths of which appear only once. Specimen: PBMCs or T cells enriched from blood (not recorded which). These receptors were collected from a man in his fifties or sixties who had recovered from COVID-19. CDR3s include the opening cysteine and the closing phenylalanine or tryptophan. The D gene is left open where the match is weak. Expanded clones are given a class, and other clones once, few, many or no size at all.

D gene,V gene,clone size,J gene,CDR3 length,CDR3 protein,CDR3 DNA
TRBD2,TRBV29-1,NA,TRBJ2-7,15,CSVLVGGKVRDEQYF,TGCAGCGTTTTGGTGGGGGGGAAGGTCCGAGACGAGCAGTACTTC
TRBD1,TRBV18,NA,TRBJ2-1,15,CASSPPRGQVNEQFF,TGTGCCAGCTCACCACCTCGGGGACAGGTTAATGAGCAGTTCTTC
NA,TRBV15,NA,TRBJ2-7,13,CATSSREIYEQYF,TGTGCCACCAGCAGCAGGGAAATCTACGAGCAGTACTTC
NA,TRBV5-1,NA,TRBJ2-7,12,CASSLERYEQYF,TGCGCCAGCAGCTTGGAACGGTACGAGCAGTACTTC
NA,TRBV15,once,TRBJ1-1,13,CATSSEQRREAFF,TGTGCCACCAGCAGTGAGCAGCGGAGGGAAGCTTTCTTT
NA,TRBV3-1/TRBV3-2,NA,TRBJ2-5,15,CASSQGKGLTETQYF,TGTGCCAGCAGCCAAGGAAAAGGACTAACTGAGACCCAGTACTTC
NA,TRBV6-4,NA,TRBJ2-7,13,CASMGQGGDEQYF,TGTGCCAGCATGGGGCAGGGGGGCGACGAGCAGTACTTC
TRBD1,TRBV6-4,NA,TRBJ1-3,15,CASGKTGRLGNTIYF,TGTGCCAGCGGTAAGACAGGGAGGCTCGGAAACACCATATATTTT
TRBD1,TRBV11-1,NA,TRBJ1-1,14,CASSLRTGLTEAFF,TGTGCCAGCAGCTTACGGACAGGGCTAACTGAAGCTTTCTTT
TRBD2,TRBV19,NA,TRBJ2-2,19,CASSTPFWGGTSRTGELFF,TGTGCCAGTAGTACTCCCTTTTGGGGGGGAACCTCGAGGACCGGGGAGCTGTTTTTT
NA,TRBV7-2,NA,TRBJ1-2,15,CASSLSSGLIYGYTF,TGTGCCAGCAGCTTATCCTCAGGGTTAATCTATGGCTACACCTTC
TRBD1,TRBV29-1,NA,TRBJ1-3,13,CSVGDRAGNTIYF,TGCAGCGTGGGGGACAGGGCTGGAAACACCATATATTTT
TRBD1,TRBV3-1/TRBV3-2,NA,TRBJ1-2,12,CASSSRTGGYTF,TGTGCCAGCAGCTCAAGGACAGGTGGCTACACCTTC
TRBD1,TRBV5-1,NA,TRBJ1-2,16,CASSLASGGNSYGYTF,TGCGCCAGCAGCTTGGCTTCAGGGGGGAACTCCTATGGCTACACCTTC
NA,TRBV5-1,NA,TRBJ1-2,13,CASSSDKNYGYTF,TGCGCCAGCAGCTCGGACAAGAACTATGGCTACACCTTC
NA,TRBV6-5,NA,TRBJ2-2,14,CASKQQVNTGELFF,TGTGCCAGCAAGCAACAGGTGAACACCGGGGAGCTGTTTTTT
NA,TRBV3-1/TRBV3-2,NA,TRBJ1-3,14,CASSTGGPGNTIYF,TGTGCCAGCAGCACGGGAGGTCCTGGAAACACCATATATTTT
NA,TRBV6-6,NA,TRBJ1-4,14,CASSYSWGDEKLFF,TGTGCCAGCAGTTACTCGTGGGGCGATGAAAAACTGTTTTTT
TRBD2,TRBV18,NA,TRBJ2-1,16,CASSQVLAGGHNEQFF,TGTGCCAGCTCACAAGTCCTAGCGGGGGGCCACAATGAGCAGTTCTTC
NA,TRBV11-2,NA,TRBJ2-3,14,CASSPDRAGFTQYF,TGTGCCAGCAGCCCAGACAGGGCGGGGTTTACGCAGTATTTT
TRBD1,TRBV2,NA,TRBJ2-1,14,CANNRDRGGNEQFF,TGTGCCAACAACCGGGACAGGGGAGGCAATGAGCAGTTCTTC
NA,TRBV7-2,once,TRBJ2-5,17,CASSLGGAGGGQETQYF,TGTGCCAGCAGCTTAGGTGGCGCAGGTGGTGGGCAAGAGACCCAGTACTTC
TRBD1,TRBV7-9,NA,TRBJ1-4,15,CASSPTGDEWEKLFF,TGTGCCAGCAGCCCGACAGGGGACGAATGGGAAAAACTGTTTTTT
TRBD1,TRBV7-8,NA,TRBJ2-7,16,CASSLGSGTGSREQYF,TGTGCCAGCAGCCTCGGTTCAGGGACAGGGAGTCGCGAGCAGTACTTC
NA,TRBV5-1,NA,TRBJ1-1,15,CASSFTGVPISEAFF,TGCGCCAGCAGCTTCACAGGAGTGCCTATCTCTGAAGCTTTCTTT
TRBD1,TRBV9,NA,TRBJ1-2,15,CASSPRQGMDYGYTF,TGTGCCAGCAGCCCCCGACAGGGGATGGACTATGGCTACACCTTC
NA,TRBV7-9,NA,TRBJ1-1,16,CASSSIGGGRDTEAFF,TGTGCCAGCAGCTCCATCGGAGGGGGGAGGGACACTGAAGCTTTCTTT
NA,TRBV6-1,NA,TRBJ2-1,17,CASSAFPGALSYNEQFF,TGTGCCAGCAGTGCTTTCCCAGGGGCCCTTTCCTACAATGAGCAGTTCTTC
TRBD1,TRBV5-5,NA,TRBJ2-5,15,CASSEDRVLGETQYF,TGTGCCAGCAGCGAGGACAGGGTTCTGGGAGAGACCCAGTACTTC
NA,TRBV5-1,NA,TRBJ2-3,14,CASRAGTSTDTQYF,TGCGCCAGCAGGGCGGGCACCAGCACAGATACGCAGTATTTT
TRBD2,TRBV20-1,once,TRBJ2-3,17,CSASTGLAGVRTDTQYF,TGCAGTGCTAGTACCGGACTAGCGGGGGTTAGGACAGATACGCAGTATTTT
TRBD1,TRBV5-1,NA,TRBJ1-2,15,CASSSRPGQKNGYTF,TGCGCCAGCAGCTCCCGTCCGGGACAGAAAAATGGCTACACCTTC
TRBD1,TRBV4-3,NA,TRBJ1-2,14,CASSRTGGNYGYTF,TGCGCCAGCAGCCGGACAGGGGGAAACTATGGCTACACCTTC
TRBD1,TRBV19,NA,TRBJ1-5,16,CASRDRGGDSNQPQHF,TGTGCCAGTAGAGACAGGGGAGGTGATAGCAATCAGCCCCAGCATTTT
NA,TRBV11-3,NA,TRBJ1-1,15,CASSPGPRLGTEAFF,TGTGCCAGCAGCCCAGGCCCACGATTGGGCACTGAAGCTTTCTTT
TRBD2,TRBV9,NA,TRBJ2-3,17,CASSLRTSGGSTDTQYF,TGTGCCAGCAGCCTCCGGACTAGCGGGGGTAGCACAGATACGCAGTATTTT
NA,TRBV5-1,NA,TRBJ1-2,14,CASSATVQQDGYTF,TGCGCCAGCAGCGCTACGGTCCAGCAGGATGGCTACACCTTC
NA,TRBV20-1,NA,TRBJ2-7,11,CSARDPTGQYF,TGCAGTGCTAGAGATCCGACGGGGCAGTACTTC
TRBD1,TRBV19,NA,TRBJ2-2,15,CASSEGQLNTGELFF,TGTGCCAGTAGCGAGGGACAGTTGAACACCGGGGAGCTGTTTTTT
TRBD1,TRBV7-2,NA,TRBJ2-1,14,CASSWGQPIYEQFF,TGTGCCAGCAGCTGGGGACAGCCAATCTACGAGCAGTTCTTC
NA,TRBV7-9,NA,TRBJ1-4,14,CASTKTGVGEKLFF,TGTGCCAGCACCAAGACGGGGGTGGGAGAAAAACTGTTTTTT
TRBD2,TRBV27,NA,TRBJ2-7,14,CASSLQRGNYEQYF,TGTGCCAGCAGTTTACAGCGGGGCAACTACGAGCAGTACTTC
TRBD1,TRBV5-5,NA,TRBJ1-1,18,CASSRGTGQGPGGTEAFF,TGTGCCAGCAGCCGGGGGACCGGACAGGGACCAGGGGGAACTGAAGCTTTCTTT
NA,TRBV4-3,once,TRBJ2-1,14,CASSQSRALNEQFF,TGCGCCAGCAGCCAGTCCAGGGCCCTCAATGAGCAGTTCTTC
NA,TRBV7-8,NA,TRBJ1-1,14,CASSLGGGNTEAFF,TGTGCCAGCAGCTTAGGGGGGGGGAACACTGAAGCTTTCTTT
NA,TRBV29-1,NA,TRBJ1-1,12,CSGGQKNTEAFF,TGCAGCGGTGGACAGAAAAACACTGAAGCTTTCTTT
NA,TRBV19,NA,TRBJ1-2,16,CASRRDFLPAGYGYTF,TGTGCCAGTAGGAGGGACTTCCTGCCGGCGGGCTATGGCTACACCTTC
NA,TRBV4-3,NA,TRBJ1-5,16,CASSLPGGGYNQPQHF,TGCGCCAGCAGCCTCCCCGGTGGCGGTTATAATCAGCCCCAGCATTTT
NA,TRBV19,NA,TRBJ1-1,11,CASAGNTEAFF,TGTGCCAGTGCAGGGAACACTGAAGCTTTCTTT
NA,TRBV19,NA,TRBJ1-1,14,CASSIGQMNTEAFF,TGTGCCAGTAGTATAGGACAGATGAACACTGAAGCTTTCTTT
TRBD1,TRBV4-2,NA,TRBJ1-2,17,CASSQGVLDRGTYGYTF,TGTGCCAGCAGCCAAGGCGTATTGGACAGGGGGACCTATGGCTACACCTTC
NA,TRBV19,NA,TRBJ1-4,15,CASSPEGITNEKLFF,TGTGCCAGTAGTCCAGAGGGCATAACTAATGAAAAACTGTTTTTT
TRBD2,TRBV2,NA,TRBJ2-1,15,CASSEAHRGEAEQFF,TGTGCCAGCAGTGAAGCGCATCGGGGGGAGGCTGAGCAGTTCTTC
NA,TRBV5-6,NA,TRBJ1-2,15,CASSSDLGGVNGYTF,TGTGCCAGCAGCTCCGATTTGGGAGGGGTGAATGGCTACACCTTC